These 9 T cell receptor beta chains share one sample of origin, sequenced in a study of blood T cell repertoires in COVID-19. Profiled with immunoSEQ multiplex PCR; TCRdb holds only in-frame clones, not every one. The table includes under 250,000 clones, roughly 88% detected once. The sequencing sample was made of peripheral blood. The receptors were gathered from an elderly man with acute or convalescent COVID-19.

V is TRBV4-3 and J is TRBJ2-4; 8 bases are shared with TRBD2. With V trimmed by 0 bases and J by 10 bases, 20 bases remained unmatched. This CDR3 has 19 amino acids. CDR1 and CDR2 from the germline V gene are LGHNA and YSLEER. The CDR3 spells CASSQDDGFTSGKETIQYF. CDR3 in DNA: TGCGCCAGCAGCCAAGATGACGGGTTCACTAGCGGTAAAGAGACTATTCAGTACTTC.

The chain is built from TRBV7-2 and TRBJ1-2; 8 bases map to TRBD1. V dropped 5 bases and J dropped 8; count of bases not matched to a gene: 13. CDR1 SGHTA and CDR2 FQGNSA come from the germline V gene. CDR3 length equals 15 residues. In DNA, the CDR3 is TGTGCCAGCAGCCCCAAATTGACAGGGGTGAGAGGCTACACCTTC. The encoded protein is CASSPKLTGVRGYTF.

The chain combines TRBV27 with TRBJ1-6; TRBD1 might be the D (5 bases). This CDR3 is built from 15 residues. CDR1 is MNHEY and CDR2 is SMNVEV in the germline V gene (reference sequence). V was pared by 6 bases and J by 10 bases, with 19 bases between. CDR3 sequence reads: CASSPLSRGRSPLHF. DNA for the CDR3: TGTGCCAGCAGCCCACTATCAAGGGGCCGGTCACCCCTCCACTTT.

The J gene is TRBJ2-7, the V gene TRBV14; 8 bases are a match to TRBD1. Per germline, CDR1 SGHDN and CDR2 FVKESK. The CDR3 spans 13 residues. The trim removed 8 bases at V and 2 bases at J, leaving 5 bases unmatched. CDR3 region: CASSDRAAYEQYF. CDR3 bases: TGTGCCAGCTCGGACAGGGCTGCCTACGAGCAGTACTTC.

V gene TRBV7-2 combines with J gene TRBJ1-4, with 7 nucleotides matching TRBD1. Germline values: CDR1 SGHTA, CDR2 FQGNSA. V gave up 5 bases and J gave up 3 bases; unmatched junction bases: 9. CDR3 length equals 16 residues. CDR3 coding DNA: TGTGCCAGCAGCGCGAGCCCGGGACAGCCTAATGAAAAACTGTTTTTT. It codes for CASSASPGQPNEKLFF.

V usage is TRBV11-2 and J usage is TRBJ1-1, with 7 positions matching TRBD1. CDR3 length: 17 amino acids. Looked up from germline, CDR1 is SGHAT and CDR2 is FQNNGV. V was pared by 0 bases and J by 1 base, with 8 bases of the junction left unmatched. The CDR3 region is CASSLENRGRSNTEAFF. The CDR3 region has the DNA TGTGCCAGCAGCTTAGAAAACAGGGGTAGATCGAACACTGAAGCTTTCTTT.

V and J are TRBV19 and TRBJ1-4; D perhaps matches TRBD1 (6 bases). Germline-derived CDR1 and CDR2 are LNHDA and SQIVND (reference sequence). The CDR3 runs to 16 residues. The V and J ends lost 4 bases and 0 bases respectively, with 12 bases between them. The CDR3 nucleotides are TGTGCCAGTAGTACCAGGGGTGGAGCAACTAATGAAAAACTGTTTTTT. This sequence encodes CASSTRGGATNEKLFF.

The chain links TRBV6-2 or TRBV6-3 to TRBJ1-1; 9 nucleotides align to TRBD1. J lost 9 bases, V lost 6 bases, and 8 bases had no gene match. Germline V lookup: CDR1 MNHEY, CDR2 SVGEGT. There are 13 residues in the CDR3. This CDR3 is CASSPQGAAKAFF. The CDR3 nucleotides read TGTGCCAGCAGCCCACAGGGGGCGGCCAAAGCTTTCTTT.

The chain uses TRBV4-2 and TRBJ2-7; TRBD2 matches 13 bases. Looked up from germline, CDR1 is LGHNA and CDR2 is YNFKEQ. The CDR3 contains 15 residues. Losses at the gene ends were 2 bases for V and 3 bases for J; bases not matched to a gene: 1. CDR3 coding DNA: TGTGCCAGCAGCCAAACTAGCGGGGGGGACTACGAGCAGTACTTC. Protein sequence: CASSQTSGGDYEQYF.